One T cell receptor beta chain is described in this entry. The target of this receptor is not known. With a much larger clone just one base away, this may be a read error. The CDR3 runs 14 amino acids, cysteine and phenylalanine included. Only the CDR3 portion is preserved as DNA: 42 bases, with reading frame beginning at the first base. Reading the germline V gene gives CDR1 SGHRS and CDR2 YFSETQ. This sample was included in a study of read filtering for tumor transcriptome and immune sequencing (dated by TCRdb to 2019 to 2021). For the study in its entirety: The cohort had roughly 17 male and 11 to 15 female patients with a mean age of roughly 66 years, ranging from about 45 to 85. Under revised international staging, roughly eight patients fell into R-ISS I, some 15 into R-ISS II and more than five into R-ISS III. After DNase treatment, whole-transcriptome libraries were prepared with the TruSeq RNA Access Library Prep Kit. Per sample, about 4.05 to 10.27 million TCR-region mapped reads were obtained with IR-seq, compared with only about 85 to 1,400 with RNA-seq. Using the same bone marrow samples, the study compared TCR repertoires obtained by targeted immune repertoire sequencing with those obtained by bulk whole-transcriptome sequencing. One of the main goals was to work out a read-filtering strategy for immune repertoire data, in particular whether clonotypes backed by only a single read should be removed.

The Immunoverse kit was used to build TCR libraries from around 420 ng RNA, with molecular barcoded adaptors covering alpha/delta and beta/gamma chains. TCR library preparation was performed with the same RNA that was used for transcriptome sequencing. Sequencing of the TCR libraries was done on an Illumina HiSeq 4000 with 2 x 150 cycles. As for the authors' bioinformatics: MiXCR aligned TCR reads to human V, D, J and C references and assembled the aligned reads into CDR3 clonotypes, with quality filtering and error correction included. Clonotype counts and gene usage diversity were analyzed with the tcR package in R. For inspection of raw mapping reads, RNA-seq reads were mapped by STAR aligner version 2.5.3a onto GRCh37 of the human genome. To test the effect of sequencing depth on detected clonotypes, IR-seq fastq files were randomly downsampled using Seqtk 1.3. The public sequencing data were trimmed at Q25 with fastp and processed into clonotypes with MiXCR by TCRdb, which kept only in-frame beta chains. Rows with a matching CDR3 protein are joined into one entry that keeps the most common DNA and genes. TCRdb assigned the V and J calls; the authors' analysis was not used. The sample records 30,000 to 40,000 distinct CDR3 sequences, about 15% of which are singletons. Together, the top ten hold roughly 18% of the sample.

Each patient had bone marrow sampled at the time of active disease. Ficoll-Hypaque density gradient centrifugation was used to isolate the bone marrow mononuclear cells. CD138-negative cells were obtained by negative selection after labeling with CD138 magnetic microbeads on a MACS separator, removing myeloma plasma cells. Purity of the isolated cells was checked by flow cytometry on an Attune NxT using CD138 antibodies. Total RNA was extracted using TRIzol reagent and was quantified on a NanoDrop spectrophotometer. Paired RNA-seq and IR-seq were performed on each patient's CD138-negative bone marrow sample. The full study reports these points: The sorted CD138-negative fraction was a mixed bone marrow immune population, not purified T cells. Single-read clonotypes made up about 82% of clonotypes but 3.5% to 4.5% of total reads in IR-seq, and 70% to 75% of clonotypes and 40% to 45% of reads in RNA-seq. Compared with RNA-seq, IR-seq captured clonotypes at much greater depth and more reliably, and a smaller IR-seq throughput was enough to identify most of the shared clonotypes. The correlation between IR-seq and RNA-seq shared clonotype proportions rose when single-read clonotypes were removed.

The specimen was a population of CD138-negative cells sorted from bone marrow. The sample's cell subset or site, from its label and the paper: bone marrow mononuclear cells depleted of CD138+ plasma/myeloma cells by negative magnetic selection. The TCR sequence derives from a donor at least 40 years old with multiple myeloma. The chain employs TRBV5-1 and TRBJ2-5; 7 bases in the junction line up with TRBD1. At the DNA level, the sequence is TGCGCCAGCAGCTCGGGACAGATCCAAGAGACCCAGGACTTC. Its coded protein is CASSSGQIQETQDF. This CDR3, with the reference TRBV5-1 and TRBJ2-5 proteins standing in past its ends, gives the full variable domain KAGVTQTPRYLIKTRGQQVTLSCSPISGHRSVSWYQQTPGQGLQFLFEYFSETQRNKGNFPGRFSGRQFSNSRSEMNVSTLELGDSALYLCASSSGQIQETQDFGPGTRLLVL.